A single sample is the source of the 28 T cell receptor beta chains below, sequenced in a study of shared clonotypes between healthy human individuals. Sequencing used immunoSEQ multiplex PCR; TCRdb keeps in-frame clones, though not all of them. The table includes 2 million to 2.5 million clones, 92% detected once. Sequenced sample: naive CD4+ T cells from PBMCs. Specified subset: CD45RA+ positively selected. Receptors were obtained from a man aged 18 to 30 in good health. Some clones in this sample may be carry-over from other donors' samples.

This clone was recorded once. This chain connects TRBV19 to TRBJ1-4; no reliable D call. The CDR3 totals 15 residues. The germline gives CDR1 LNHDA, CDR2 SQIVND (reference sequence). V shed 5 bases and J shed 0 bases, with 10 bases lying between them. The CDR3 is CASSSPRATNEKLFF. In DNA, the CDR3 is TGTGCCAGTAGTTCACCCAGAGCAACTAATGAAAAACTGTTTTTT.

V usage is TRBV29-1 and J usage is TRBJ2-6, with TRBD1 matching over 8 bases. Trimming at V came to 6 bases and at J to 1 base, leaving 11 bases not matched to a gene. The CDR3 runs to 17 residues. Germline V gene data show CDR1 as SQVTM and CDR2 as ANQGSEA. For the CDR3, the DNA is TGCAGCGTCTTCGAGACAGGGGTAGTGTCTGGGGCCAACGTCCTGACTTTC. It yields the protein CSVFETGVVSGANVLTF. Variable domain in full (rest from reference TRBV29-1 and TRBJ2-6): SAVISQKPSRDICQRGTSLTIQCQVDSQVTMMFWYRQQPGQSLTLIATANQGSEATYESGFVIDKFPISRPNLTFSTLTVSNMSPEDSSIYLCSVFETGVVSGANVLTFGAGSRLTVL.

The chain has TRBV5-1 and TRBJ2-5; the D call may be TRBD1 or TRBD2 (5 bases each). Per the germline V gene, CDR1 is SGHRS and CDR2 is YFSETQ. CDR3 size: 15 residues. Trimming left V 2 bases short and J 0 bases short, with 11 bases between. CDR3 protein: CASSFLGTYQETQYF. Written as DNA, the CDR3 is TGCGCCAGCAGCTTCCTGGGGACGTACCAAGAGACCCAGTACTTC.

The chain employs TRBV30 and TRBJ2-2; TRBD2 might be the D (6 bases). Looked up from germline, CDR1 is GTSNPN and CDR2 is SVGIG (reference sequence). Between the trimmed V and J ends, which lost 2 bases and 0 bases, there was a span of 13 bases. The CDR3 consists of 16 residues. This CDR3 reads CAWSPGWGANTGELFF. CDR3 bases: TGTGCCTGGAGTCCGGGCTGGGGGGCGAACACCGGGGAGCTGTTTTTT.

V is TRBV5-1 and J is TRBJ2-3; D is ambiguous. V shed 0 bases and J shed 2 bases, with 10 bases lying between them. Germline values: CDR1 SGHRS, CDR2 YFSETQ. The CDR3 runs to 15 residues. DNA for the CDR3: TGCGCCAGCAGCTTGGTCGGCAGCTTCACAGATACGCAGTATTTT. This sequence encodes CASSLVGSFTDTQYF.

The chain employs TRBV30 and TRBJ2-5, with D uncertain. V lost 1 base to trimming and J lost 1 base, with 7 bases between them. The CDR3 runs to 13 residues. Germline values: CDR1 GTSNPN, CDR2 SVGIG (reference sequence). The CDR3 here is CAWSGGSQETQYF. DNA of the CDR3: TGTGCCTGGAGTGGGGGATCCCAAGAGACCCAGTACTTC.

This clone showed up just a few times. The sample holds other DNA sequences that translate to the same CDR3. The V and J genes are TRBV19 and TRBJ1-1; D uncertain. Trimming stripped 5 bases from V and 0 bases from J, with 10 bases between. The CDR3 is 14 residues long. Germline-derived CDR1 and CDR2 are LNHDA and SQIVND (reference sequence). The CDR3 nucleotides are TGTGCCAGTAGTCTGGGAAGAATGAACACTGAAGCTTTCTTT. This codes for CASSLGRMNTEAFF.

This sequence joins TRBV7-2 and TRBJ2-5; the match to TRBD2 covers 12 bases. CDR3 length equals 16 residues. Germline lookup yields CDR1 SGHTA and CDR2 FQGNSA. V was clipped by 5 bases and J by 0 bases; unmatched bases: 4. CDR3 sequence: CASSRTSGTYQETQYF. CDR3 DNA sequence: TGTGCCAGCAGCAGGACTAGCGGGACGTACCAAGAGACCCAGTACTTC.

This rearrangement joins TRBV4-2 to TRBJ2-7; no clear D. The CDR3 consists of 12 residues. CDR1 LGHNA and CDR2 YNFKEQ come from the germline V gene. Between the trimmed V and J ends, which lost 1 base and 8 bases, there was a span of 9 bases. The CDR3 DNA is TGTGCCAGCAGCCAAGGCGGCCGGCAGCAGTACTTC. Protein product: CASSQGGRQQYF.

The chain links TRBV7-9 to TRBJ1-5; D not certain. CDR1 is SEHNR, CDR2 FQNEAQ, per germline (reference sequence). Deletions cut 5 bases from V and 4 bases from J, with 9 bases between. This CDR3 has 13 amino acids. As DNA, the CDR3 is TGTGCCAGCAGCCCCATTAAGAATCAGCCCCAGCATTTT. This encodes CASSPIKNQPQHF. The full variable domain, its missing parts supplied by reference TRBV7-9 and TRBJ1-5, is DTGVSQNPRHKITKRGQNVTFRCDPISEHNRLYWYRQTLGQGPEFLTYFQNEAQLEKSRLLSDRFSAERPKGSFSTLEIQRTEQGDSAMYLCASSPIKNQPQHFGDGTRLSIL.

This chain links TRBV5-3 with TRBJ2-5, with a possible D match to TRBD2 (6 bases). TRBV5-3 is sorted into the ORF group, with uncertain function. This CDR3 comprises 16 residues. V was pared by 1 base and J by 2 bases, with 15 bases between. The CDR3 DNA reads as TGTGCCAGAAGCTTGTCCGCTCGGGACTCACAAGAGACCCAGTACTTC. Its protein product is CARSLSARDSQETQYF.

The chain links TRBV5-1 to TRBJ2-5; 10 nucleotides match TRBD2. CDR1 and CDR2 (germline): SGHRS, YFSETQ. Trimming removed 3 bases from V and 3 bases from J; junction bases left unmatched: 8. The CDR3 contains 16 residues. CDR3: CASSSQAGGPEETQYF. The CDR3 DNA is TGCGCCAGCAGCTCCCAAGCGGGAGGGCCCGAAGAGACCCAGTACTTC.

This clone was picked up one time. For the CDR3, the DNA is TGTGCCAGCAGACAGGGGGCAGCTGGGGCCAACGTCCTGACTTTC. It specifies CASRQGAAGANVLTF. The chain links TRBV2 to TRBJ2-6; 9 bases agree with TRBD1. J lost 2 bases, V lost 6 bases, and 2 bases had no gene match. The CDR3 covers 15 residues. Per the germline V gene, CDR1 is SNHLY and CDR2 is FYNNEI.

The V gene is TRBV19, the J gene TRBJ1-4, with 7 bases that match TRBD1. The V gene's germline CDR1 is LNHDA and CDR2 SQIVND (reference sequence). Trimming cost V 3 bases and J 8 bases; bases outside gene matches: 15. This CDR3 is 17 amino acids long. CDR3 nucleotides: TGTGCCAGTAGTATTATCCCCGGGACCACAGGGGAGGAAAAACTGTTTTTT. It encodes CASSIIPGTTGEEKLFF. Supplemented by reference TRBV19 and TRBJ1-4, the full variable domain reads DGGITQSPKYLFRKEGQNVTLSCEQNLNHDAMYWYRQDPGQGLRLIYYSQIVNDFQKGDIAEGYSVSREKKESFPLTVTSAQKNPTAFYLCASSIIPGTTGEEKLFFGSGTQLSVL.

The J gene is TRBJ1-3, the V gene TRBV5-1; D remains ambiguous. Germline CDR1 SGHRS, CDR2 YFSETQ. Between the trimmed V and J ends, which lost 0 bases and 4 bases, there was a span of 11 bases. CDR3 size: 15 residues. CDR3 bases: TGCGCCAGCAGCTTGGGACCTTCCGAAGGAAACACCATATATTTT. Protein: CASSLGPSEGNTIYF.

The rearrangement joins TRBV19 to TRBJ2-7; 9 bases map to TRBD2. V gave up 4 bases and J gave up 0 bases; unmatched junction bases: 4. The germline CDR1 and CDR2 sequences are LNHDA and SQIVND (reference sequence). The CDR3 totals 15 residues. In DNA, the CDR3 is TGTGCCAGTAGTAGGCCTAGCGGGGCCTCCTACGAGCAGTACTTC. The encoded protein is CASSRPSGASYEQYF.

V is TRBV28 and J is TRBJ2-6, with TRBD1 matching 10 bases. This CDR3 has 18 amino acids. The germline gives CDR1 MDHEN, CDR2 SYDVKM. Trimming cost V 7 bases and J 2 bases; bases outside gene matches: 11. This chain's CDR3 is CASKLPGTGAPGANVLTF. CDR3 nucleotide sequence: TGTGCCAGCAAACTCCCCGGGACAGGGGCTCCTGGGGCCAACGTCCTGACTTTC.

The chain couples TRBV5-1 to TRBJ2-5; TRBD1 matches at 9 bases. Germline assignment: CDR1 SGHRS and CDR2 YFSETQ. CDR3 length: 15 residues. V gave up 3 bases and J gave up 4 bases; unmatched junction bases: 7. The CDR3 DNA sequence: TGCGCCAGCAGCTCGGGACAGGGCGGACGAGAGACCCAGTACTTC. Protein sequence: CASSSGQGGRETQYF. The full variable domain, with the rest looked up from reference TRBV5-1 and TRBJ2-5, is KAGVTQTPRYLIKTRGQQVTLSCSPISGHRSVSWYQQTPGQGLQFLFEYFSETQRNKGNFPGRFSGRQFSNSRSEMNVSTLELGDSALYLCASSSGQGGRETQYFGPGTRLLVL.

This chain links TRBV15 with TRBJ2-2; the match to TRBD2 covers 7 bases. CDR1 LNHNV and CDR2 YYDKDF come from the germline V gene (reference sequence). Losses at the gene ends were 5 bases for V and 7 bases for J; bases not matched to a gene: 10. The CDR3 covers 15 residues. CDR3 bases: TGTGCCACCAGCGGGGGGGGGATGTATGGCGGGGAGCTGTTTTTT. This gives the protein CATSGGGMYGGELFF.

This sequence joins TRBV5-1 and TRBJ2-1; possibly TRBD1 or TRBD2 for D (6 bases each). This CDR3 has 15 amino acids. Per the germline V gene, CDR1 is SGHRS and CDR2 is YFSETQ. Trimming cost V 0 bases and J 6 bases, with 13 bases left between them. CDR3 bases: TGCGCCAGCAGCTTGGCTTACAGGGACTCCAATGAGCAGTTCTTC. This encodes CASSLAYRDSNEQFF.

The rearrangement links TRBV7-2 to TRBJ2-7; 9 bases are a match to TRBD2. V was clipped by 0 bases and J by 4 bases; unmatched bases: 4. This CDR3 is built from 15 residues. Looked up from germline, CDR1 is SGHTA and CDR2 is FQGNSA. In DNA, the CDR3 is TGTGCCAGCAGCTTAGCTGGGACTAGCCCTTACGAGCAGTACTTC. It is translated as CASSLAGTSPYEQYF.

The chain is built from TRBV25-1 and TRBJ2-7; D is possibly TRBD1 or TRBD2 (6 bases each). The CDR3 is 14 residues long. V was shortened by 0 bases and J by 7 bases, with 13 bases between the two germline ends. Looked up from germline, CDR1 is MGHDK and CDR2 is SYGVNS. The CDR3 is CASSEYGQGREQYF. Here the CDR3 DNA reads TGTGCCAGCAGTGAATATGGGCAGGGGAGGGAGCAGTACTTC.

In DNA, the CDR3 is TGTGCCAGCAGCAAGTGTGGCGCCAGCTCCTACAATGAGCAGTTCTTC. It is translated as CASSKCGASSYNEQFF. J is TRBJ2-1 and V is TRBV21-1. TRBV21-1 is shown as a pseudogene. The CDR3 loop spans 16 amino acids.

V gene TRBV5-1 combines with J gene TRBJ2-7, with D possibly matching TRBD1 (5 bases). V was cut by 3 bases and J by 3 bases, with 10 bases left in between. CDR1 SGHRS and CDR2 YFSETQ come from the germline V gene. The length of the CDR3 is 13 residues. CDR3 bases: TGCGCCAGCAGCTCGACAGTGGGCTACGAGCAGTACTTC. Translating gives CASSSTVGYEQYF.

This sequence joins TRBV19 and TRBJ2-7; 7 bases are a match to TRBD1. The germline CDR1 and CDR2 sequences are LNHDA and SQIVND (reference sequence). The CDR3 extends over 16 amino acids. Trimming removed 4 bases from V and 2 bases from J; junction bases left unmatched: 11. The CDR3 nucleotides are TGTGCCAGTAGTACTGAAAACAGGGGCCGCCCCTACGAGCAGTACTTC. Translation gives CASSTENRGRPYEQYF.

This clone appeared a single time. This chain joins TRBV6-5 and TRBJ2-3; D assignment may be TRBD1 or TRBD2 (6 bases each). There are 16 residues in the CDR3. The germline V gene has CDR1 MNHEY and CDR2 SVGAGI. V shed 0 bases and J shed 4 bases, with 14 bases lying between them. This chain's CDR3 is CASSYSGGARADTQYF. The CDR3, as DNA: TGTGCCAGCAGTTACTCGGGGGGCGCGCGGGCAGATACGCAGTATTTT.

This clone came up once. The identical CDR3 is also encoded by other nucleotide sequences in the sample. The chain has TRBV5-1 and TRBJ2-7; 11 bases are a match to TRBD2. Germline CDR1 is SGHRS and CDR2 is YFSETQ. V trimming: 4 bases; J trimming: 0 bases; junction bases outside the gene matches: 6. The CDR3 runs 16 residues. The CDR3 loop is CASSGGTSGSSYEQYF. CDR3 DNA sequence: TGCGCCAGCAGCGGCGGGACTAGCGGAAGCTCCTACGAGCAGTACTTC.

The chain couples TRBV4-1 to TRBJ1-2; 7 bases agree with TRBD1. J gave up 13 bases and V 3 bases, and 11 bases lay outside the gene matches. Germline-derived CDR1 and CDR2 are MGHRA and YSYEKL. This CDR3 is 13 amino acids long. The DNA for the CDR3 is TGCGCCAGCAGCCAGACCCGCGACAGGGAATTCACCTTC. Amino acids: CASSQTRDREFTF.